These 18 T cell receptor beta chains came from one sample sequenced in a study of cytomegalovirus exposure and HLA in healthy donors. This PCR relied on a set of 60 Vbeta primers and 13 Jbeta primers. Libraries were prepared by immunoSEQ multiplex PCR; TCRdb keeps only in-frame clonotypes and omits some of them. The sample carries 130,000 or so clones, roughly 80% recorded once. Specimen: PBMCs. These receptors were taken from a man between 25 and 39 years old in good health and CMV-seronegative.

The V and J genes are TRBV15 and TRBJ1-6, with D hard to call. This CDR3 spans 18 amino acids. Per the germline V gene, CDR1 is LNHNV and CDR2 is YYDKDF (reference sequence). Between the trimmed V and J ends, which lost 5 bases and 0 bases, there was a span of 17 bases. CDR3 nucleotides: TGTGCCACCAGCCCAACCGAGGACTACAGCTCCTATAATTCACCCCTCCACTTT. Translated: CATSPTEDYSSYNSPLHF.

The V call is TRBV5-1, the J call TRBJ2-5; a weak D match, TRBD1 (5 bases). The CDR3 has 14 residues. CDR1 is SGHRS and CDR2 is YFSETQ in the germline V gene. Between the trimmed V and J ends, which lost 4 bases and 9 bases, there was a span of 19 bases. The DNA of the CDR3 is TGCGCCAGCAGCCCGATGCAAGTAAAAGGGGCCCAGTACTTC. It yields the protein CASSPMQVKGAQYF. Full variable domain (missing parts from reference TRBV5-1 and TRBJ2-5): KAGVTQTPRYLIKTRGQQVTLSCSPISGHRSVSWYQQTPGQGLQFLFEYFSETQRNKGNFPGRFSGRQFSNSRSEMNVSTLELGDSALYLCASSPMQVKGAQYFGPGTRLLVL.

The chain has TRBV11-3 and TRBJ1-2; D is possibly TRBD1 (5 bases). The germline V gene encodes CDR1 SGHNT and CDR2 YENEEA. The CDR3 is 11 amino acids. The germline V and J ends were trimmed by 6 bases and 5 bases, with 7 bases remaining between them. The CDR3 nucleotides are TGTGCCAGCAGGTCAGGGTATGGCTACACCTTC. Amino acid sequence: CASRSGYGYTF.

The chain joins TRBV18 to TRBJ1-4; TRBD1 matches 8 bases. Germline loops: CDR1 KGHSH, CDR2 LQKENI. J was trimmed by 2 bases and V by 3 bases; bases with no gene match: 8. The CDR3 contains 17 residues. The CDR3 here is CASSPFDRGTTNEKLFF. The CDR3, as DNA: TGTGCCAGCTCACCCTTTGACAGGGGAACGACTAATGAAAAACTGTTTTTT.

The J gene is TRBJ2-1, the V gene TRBV5-1; D not resolved. CDR1 and CDR2 from the germline V gene are SGHRS and YFSETQ. The CDR3 sequence is 11 residues long. Trimming took off 2 bases at V and 8 bases at J, with 5 bases between the two ends. CDR3 region: CASSLEHEQFF. The CDR3 region has the DNA TGCGCCAGCAGCTTAGAGCATGAGCAGTTCTTC.

The genes are TRBV11-3 and TRBJ2-1, with 7 bases identical to TRBD1. The CDR3 has 15 residues. Trimming took 5 bases from V and 9 from J; bases not matched to a gene: 13. Germline CDR1 SGHNT, CDR2 YENEEA. The CDR3 spells CASSKETGPLGEQFF. CDR3 DNA: TGTGCCAGCAGCAAAGAGACAGGGCCCTTAGGTGAGCAGTTCTTC.

This chain joins TRBV30 and TRBJ1-1; TRBD1 is a possible D gene (6 bases). Trimming removed 2 bases from V and 12 bases from J, with 19 bases in between. Germline CDR1 reads GTSNPN; CDR2 reads SVGIG (reference sequence). The CDR3 runs to 13 residues. CDR3 sequence (DNA): TGTGCCTGGAGTTCCGGGGGGGCGCATTTCCCTTTCTTT. Residues: CAWSSGGAHFPFF.

CDR3 in DNA: TGTGCCAGCAGTTCCCCGGGACAGGGTGACAACGAGCAGTACTTC. Protein: CASSSPGQGDNEQYF. The chain carries TRBV28 and TRBJ2-7; TRBD1 matches at 9 bases. The CDR3 length is 15 residues. J was trimmed by 5 bases and V by 4 bases; bases with no gene match: 9. The germline gives CDR1 MDHEN, CDR2 SYDVKM. Full variable domain (missing parts from reference TRBV28 and TRBJ2-7): DVKVTQSSRYLVKRTGEKVFLECVQDMDHENMFWYRQDPGLGLRLIYFSYDVKMKEKGDIPEGYSVSREKKERFSLILESASTNQTSMYLCASSSPGQGDNEQYFGPGTRLTVT.

The rearrangement links TRBV6-1 to TRBJ2-7; no clear D gene. Trimming took 1 base from V and 4 from J, leaving 11 bases between them. CDR1 is MNHNS and CDR2 is SASEGT in the germline V gene. There are 14 residues in the CDR3. The chain's CDR3 is CASSEGPLEYEQYF. DNA of the CDR3: TGTGCCAGCAGTGAAGGCCCTCTGGAGTACGAGCAGTACTTC.

V gene TRBV28 combines with J gene TRBJ2-3; 8 nucleotides align to TRBD2. V gave up 6 bases and J gave up 1 base; unmatched junction bases: 9. This CDR3 has 16 residues. Germline V gives CDR1 MDHEN, CDR2 SYDVKM. The CDR3 spells CASRPGGGKGTDTQYF. The CDR3 DNA sequence: TGTGCCAGCAGACCCGGGGGGGGTAAGGGCACAGATACGCAGTATTTT. The full variable domain, rest sourced from reference TRBV28 and TRBJ2-3, is DVKVTQSSRYLVKRTGEKVFLECVQDMDHENMFWYRQDPGLGLRLIYFSYDVKMKEKGDIPEGYSVSREKKERFSLILESASTNQTSMYLCASRPGGGKGTDTQYFGPGTRLTVL.

This clone was detected once. The genes are TRBV5-1 and TRBJ2-3; possibly TRBD1 for D (6 bases). Trimming stripped 6 bases from V and 4 bases from J, with 12 bases between. The CDR3 totals 13 residues. Germline assignment: CDR1 SGHRS and CDR2 YFSETQ. The CDR3 here is CASNRAPADTQYF. For the CDR3, the DNA is TGCGCCAGCAACAGGGCCCCCGCAGATACGCAGTATTTT.

This clone has more than one count but fewer than ten. The chain uses TRBV7-6 and TRBJ1-1; a possible D gene is TRBD1 (6 bases). Trimming shortened V by 5 bases and J by 6 bases, and 16 bases separated the two germline ends. The CDR3 totals 14 residues. Germline V gene lookup returns CDR1 SGHVS and CDR2 FNYEAQ. DNA of the CDR3: TGTGCCAGCAGCCCGGGACACGCTCGGCCTGAAGCTTTCTTT. Translating gives CASSPGHARPEAFF.

This chain uses TRBV9 with TRBJ2-7; TRBD1 agrees at 10 bases. V gave up 2 bases and J gave up 6 bases; unmatched junction bases: 5. Germline-derived CDR1 and CDR2 are SGDLS and YYNGEE. CDR3 size: 14 residues. CDR3 bases: TGTGCCAGCAGCGTTGGAGACAGGGGGCGCGAGCAGTACTTC. This encodes CASSVGDRGREQYF.

This clone was counted only a few times. The V call is TRBV7-8, the J call TRBJ1-2; D call uncertain. The ends were cut back, 4 bases at V and 5 bases at J, with 14 bases in the middle. The germline CDR1 and CDR2 sequences are SGHVS and FQNEAQ. The CDR3 length is 14 residues. The CDR3 reads CASSYLDEGYGYTF. The CDR3 DNA sequence: TGTGCCAGCAGCTATTTGGACGAGGGTTATGGCTACACCTTC. The full variable domain, with the rest looked up from reference TRBV7-8 and TRBJ1-2, is GAGVSQSPRYKVAKRGQDVALRCDPISGHVSLFWYQQALGQGPEFLTYFQNEAQLDKSGLPSDRFFAERPEGSVSTLKIQRTQQEDSAVYLCASSYLDEGYGYTFGSGTRLTVV.

The genes are TRBV2 and TRBJ1-1; 11 nucleotides align to TRBD1. The CDR3 has 13 residues. Germline values: CDR1 SNHLY, CDR2 FYNNEI. Trimming removed 7 bases from V and 4 bases from J; junction bases left unmatched: 2. CDR3 protein: CASTGTGGTEAFF. In DNA, the CDR3 is TGTGCCAGCACAGGGACAGGGGGCACTGAAGCTTTCTTT.

The chain combines TRBV7-8 with TRBJ1-4, with 10 bases aligning to TRBD1. V trimming: 4 bases; J trimming: 7 bases; junction bases outside the gene matches: 6. Germline CDR1 and CDR2: SGHVS and FQNEAQ. The CDR3 loop spans 15 amino acids. The CDR3 region has the DNA TGTGCCAGCAGCTCGCCGGACAGGGGGGGTGAAAAACTGTTTTTT. This translates into CASSSPDRGGEKLFF.

This clone was observed once. The chain combines TRBV28 with TRBJ2-7, with TRBD1 matching 7 bases. Germline V gene sequence: CDR1 MDHEN, CDR2 SYDVKM. This CDR3 region has 20 residues. The ends lost 2 bases at V and 1 base at J; junction bases unmatched: 20. The CDR3 sequence is CASSLPDPKSERQGSYEQYF. The CDR3 DNA is TGTGCCAGCAGTTTACCCGACCCCAAGTCGGAAAGACAGGGTTCCTACGAGCAGTACTTC.

The rearrangement joins TRBV4-1 to TRBJ2-5; D call uncertain. From germline, CDR1 is MGHRA and CDR2 YSYEKL. CDR3 size: 13 residues. The germline V and J ends were trimmed by 0 bases and 3 bases, with 5 bases remaining between them. The CDR3: CASSQDQEETQYF. In DNA form, the CDR3 reads TGCGCCAGCAGCCAAGACCAGGAAGAGACCCAGTACTTC.